This T cell receptor beta chain was recorded in a study of OX40 agonist ivuxolimab in advanced cancers. For the study at large: Recorded diagnoses for dose-escalation patients were hepatocellular carcinoma, melanoma, renal cell or head and neck cancer. Enrollees could have had prior anti-PD-1, anti-PD-L1 or anti-CTLA-4 therapy, which about 40% had received.

TCRdb keeps only in-frame clones here, not all; method: immunoSEQ multiplex PCR. The table records around 74,000 clones, 70% to 85% of them present only once. Germline assignment: CDR1 SGDLS and CDR2 YYNGEE. The CDR3 is 15 amino acids. The germline V and J ends were trimmed by 4 bases and 3 bases, with 16 bases remaining between them. The chain joins TRBV9 to TRBJ1-2; tentative D call: TRBD1 (5 bases). The receptor was isolated from an adult with an advanced solid tumor such as melanoma, head and neck, liver or kidney cancer. The sequences come from CD4+ or CD8+ T cells sorted from blood, collected in a trial of the OX40 agonist ivuxolimab. The CDR3 loop is CASSPEGWGDYGYTF. The DNA for the CDR3 is TGTGCCAGCAGCCCAGAGGGGTGGGGAGACTATGGCTACACCTTC.